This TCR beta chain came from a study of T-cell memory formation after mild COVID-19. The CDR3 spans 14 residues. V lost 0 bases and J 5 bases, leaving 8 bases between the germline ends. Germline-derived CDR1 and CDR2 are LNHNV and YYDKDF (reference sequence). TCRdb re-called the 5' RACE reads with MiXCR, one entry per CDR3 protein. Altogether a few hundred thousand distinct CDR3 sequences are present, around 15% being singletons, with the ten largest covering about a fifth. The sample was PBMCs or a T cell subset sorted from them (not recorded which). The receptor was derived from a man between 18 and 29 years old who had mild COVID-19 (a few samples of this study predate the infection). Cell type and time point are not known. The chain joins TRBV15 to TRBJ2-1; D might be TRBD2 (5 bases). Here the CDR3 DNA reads TGTGCCACCAGCAGAGATTGGGGAGACAATGAGCAGTTCTTC. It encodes CATSRDWGDNEQFF.